The present T cell receptor beta chain was sequenced within a study of shared clonotypes between healthy human individuals. About the study: Two female and a few male donors aged 18 to 49 were enrolled. The study's findings and limits: With few donors, the genetic and exposure-history diversity represented was limited.

Deletions cut 8 bases from V and 0 bases from J, with 14 bases between. Per germline, CDR1 KGHSH and CDR2 LQKENI. This CDR3 spans 14 amino acids. Sequenced by immunoSEQ multiplex PCR; TCRdb stores in-frame clones only, minus some. This sample carries more than 2 million clones, approximately 94% of them seen once, and the ten largest clones take roughly 1%. Comments on this clone: Its antigen remains unknown.

As defined, naive CD8 cells were CD45RO-negative and positively selected for CCR7, with terminally differentiated effector memory CD45RA+ cells excluded. This rearrangement joins TRBV18 to TRBJ2-7; D might be TRBD1 (5 bases). This TCR was recovered from a man younger than 35 in good health. Sequencing used naive CD8+ T cells sorted from blood. This CDR3 is CASSSAGLSYEQYF. In DNA, the CDR3 is TGTGCCAGCAGTTCAGCAGGGCTCTCCTACGAGCAGTACTTC.